The clone carrying this TCR beta chain was picked up a small number of times. What it binds is not known. A universal primer binding site was introduced by template switching. The final cDNA contained unique molecular identifiers. Each CDR3 protein gets one entry after TCRdb re-called the 5' RACE reads with MiXCR. Among around 1.7 million distinct CDR3 sequences, roughly 35% were seen once, and the ten largest hold about 0.3%. This sample is drawn from a study of identical twins. Overall study findings and caveats: Models underestimated how often monozygotic twins shared out-of-frame TCR alpha. One should note that invariant MAIT and iNKT cells could partly confound zero-insertion analyses. Cross-sectional statistical analysis, not tracking of the same donors, underpinned the conclusions.

What was sequenced was cord blood. The clonotype was recovered from a newborn girl in good health.

Written as DNA, the CDR3 is TGCAGCGTTGTGGCAGCCATGAATGAAAAACTGTTTTTT. Translating it yields CSVVAAMNEKLFF. J is TRBJ1-4 and V is TRBV29-1; no clear D. V was cut by 4 bases and J by 5 bases, with 11 bases left in between. CDR1 and CDR2 from the germline V gene are SQVTM and ANQGSEA. The CDR3 runs 13 residues.